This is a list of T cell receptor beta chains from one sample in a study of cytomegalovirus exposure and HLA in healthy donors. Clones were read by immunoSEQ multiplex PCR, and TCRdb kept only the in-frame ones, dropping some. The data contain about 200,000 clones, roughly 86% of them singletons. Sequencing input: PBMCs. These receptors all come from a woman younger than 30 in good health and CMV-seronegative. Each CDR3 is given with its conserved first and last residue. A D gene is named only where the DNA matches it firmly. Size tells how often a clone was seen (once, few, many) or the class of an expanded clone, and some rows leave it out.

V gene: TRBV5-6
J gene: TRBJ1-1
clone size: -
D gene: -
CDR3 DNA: TGTGCCAGCAGCTTGGTAGGTGGCGTGACATCGAACACTGAAGCTTTCTTT
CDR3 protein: CASSLVGGVTSNTEAFF

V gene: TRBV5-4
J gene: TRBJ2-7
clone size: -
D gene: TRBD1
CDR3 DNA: TGTGCCAGCAGCTTGGGACAGGGAAACGAGCAGTACTTC
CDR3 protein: CASSLGQGNEQYF

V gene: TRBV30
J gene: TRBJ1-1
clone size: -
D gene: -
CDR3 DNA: TGTGCCTGGAGTAGTATGGGACTCCAGAAAAGGGGCACTGAAGCTTTCTTT
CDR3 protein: CAWSSMGLQKRGTEAFF

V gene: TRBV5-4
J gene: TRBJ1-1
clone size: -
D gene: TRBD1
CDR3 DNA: TGTGCCAGCAGCGGTCAGGGACAGAGGAACACTGAAGCTTTCTTT
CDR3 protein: CASSGQGQRNTEAFF

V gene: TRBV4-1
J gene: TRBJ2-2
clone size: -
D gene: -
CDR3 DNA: TGCGCCAGCAGCCAAGGAGGGGTTGGGGGCCCGAACACCGGGGAGCTGTTTTTT
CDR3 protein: CASSQGGVGGPNTGELFF

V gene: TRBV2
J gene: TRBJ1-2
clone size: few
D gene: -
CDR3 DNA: TGTGCCAGTCCGAGTTTCTATGGCTACACCTTC
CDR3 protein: CASPSFYGYTF

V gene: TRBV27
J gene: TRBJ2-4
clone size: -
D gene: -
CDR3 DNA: TGTGCCAGCAGTTTCGAAGGACTCCTAGCCAAAAACATTCAGTACTTC
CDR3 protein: CASSFEGLLAKNIQYF

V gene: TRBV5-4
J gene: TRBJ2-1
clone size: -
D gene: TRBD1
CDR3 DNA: TGTGCCAGCAGCATTGGACAGGGCAATGAGCAGTTCTTC
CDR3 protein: CASSIGQGNEQFF

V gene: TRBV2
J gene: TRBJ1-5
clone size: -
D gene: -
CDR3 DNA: TGTGCCAGCAGAATCAGGGGTCGGCAGCCCCAGCATTTT
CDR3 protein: CASRIRGRQPQHF

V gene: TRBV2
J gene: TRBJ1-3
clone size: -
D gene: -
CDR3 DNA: TGTGCCAGCAGTGAGGGCACATCGATCTCAGGAAACACCATATATTTT
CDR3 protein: CASSEGTSISGNTIYF

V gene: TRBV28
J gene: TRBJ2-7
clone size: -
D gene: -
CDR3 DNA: TGTGCCAGCATTGACATACTGGGGCCCAAATACGAGCAGTACTTC
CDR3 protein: CASIDILGPKYEQYF

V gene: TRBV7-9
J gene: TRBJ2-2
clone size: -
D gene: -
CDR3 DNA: TGTGCCAGCAGCTTAGTCATCTTGGCCCGTGGCCTTAACACCGGGGAGCTGTTTTTT
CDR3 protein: CASSLVILARGLNTGELFF

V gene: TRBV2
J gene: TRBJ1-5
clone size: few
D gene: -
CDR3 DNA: TGTGCCAGCAATTGGGGCACCGAGGTGCCCCAGCATTTT
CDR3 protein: CASNWGTEVPQHF

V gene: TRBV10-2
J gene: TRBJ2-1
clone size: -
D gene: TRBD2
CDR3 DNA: TGCGCCAGCAGTGAACCTAGCGGGAGTCGGAATGAGCAGTTCTTC
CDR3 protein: CASSEPSGSRNEQFF

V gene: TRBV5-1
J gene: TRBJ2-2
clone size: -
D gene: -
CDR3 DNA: TGCGCCAGCAGCTTAGAGAGTCCTGCGAACACCGGGGAGCTGTTTTTT
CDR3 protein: CASSLESPANTGELFF

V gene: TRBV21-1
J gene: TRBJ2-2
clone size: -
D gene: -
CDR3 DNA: TGTGCCTTTACGGACAGGGGTTGGCCGAACACCGGGGAGCTGTTTTTT
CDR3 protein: CAFTDRGWPNTGELFF

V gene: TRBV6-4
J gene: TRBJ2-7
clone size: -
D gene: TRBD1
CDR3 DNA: TGTGCCAGCAGCCAGGGGGCGACTTTCGAGCAGTACTTC
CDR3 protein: CASSQGATFEQYF

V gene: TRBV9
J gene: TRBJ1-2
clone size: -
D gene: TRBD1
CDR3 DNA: TGTGCCAGCAGCGCACAGGGGGCAAATGGCTACACCTTC
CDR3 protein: CASSAQGANGYTF

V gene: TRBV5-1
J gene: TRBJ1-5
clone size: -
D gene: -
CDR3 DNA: TGCGCCAGCAGCCTAGGCGGGGGTACTCAGCCCCAGCATTTT
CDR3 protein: CASSLGGGTQPQHF

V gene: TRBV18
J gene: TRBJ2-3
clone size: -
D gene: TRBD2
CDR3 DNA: TGTGCCAGCTCACCACTAGGAGCGGGAGGGCATACGCAGTATTTT
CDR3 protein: CASSPLGAGGHTQYF

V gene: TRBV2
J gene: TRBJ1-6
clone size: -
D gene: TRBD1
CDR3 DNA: TGTGCCAGCAGTGAGGGACAGGCCTATAATTCACCCCTCCACTTT
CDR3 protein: CASSEGQAYNSPLHF

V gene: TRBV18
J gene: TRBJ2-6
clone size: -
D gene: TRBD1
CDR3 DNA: TGTGCCAGCTCACCACTTCCCCGGGACAGGGATTCGGGGGCCAACGTCCTGACTTTC
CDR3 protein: CASSPLPRDRDSGANVLTF

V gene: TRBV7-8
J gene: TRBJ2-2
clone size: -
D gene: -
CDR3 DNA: TGTGCCAGCAGCTTATACAGGGTACCTTCCGGGGAGCTGTTTTTT
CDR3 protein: CASSLYRVPSGELFF

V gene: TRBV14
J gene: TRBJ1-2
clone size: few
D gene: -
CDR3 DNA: TGTGCCAGCAGCCTAGACGCTAACTATGGCTACACCTTC
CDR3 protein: CASSLDANYGYTF

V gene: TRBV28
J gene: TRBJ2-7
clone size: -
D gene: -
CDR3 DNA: TGTGCCAGCAGTTTGCATGCAGGCTCCTACGAGCAGTACTTC
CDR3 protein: CASSLHAGSYEQYF

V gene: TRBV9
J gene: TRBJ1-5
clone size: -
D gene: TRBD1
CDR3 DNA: TGTGCCAGCAGCGGTTCCGGGACAGGGGATCAGCCCCAGCATTTT
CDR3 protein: CASSGSGTGDQPQHF

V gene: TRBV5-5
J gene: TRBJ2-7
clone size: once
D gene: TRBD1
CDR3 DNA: TGTGCCAGCAGCCGCAAACCGGGACAGGGGGACTACGAGCAGTACTTC
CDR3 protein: CASSRKPGQGDYEQYF

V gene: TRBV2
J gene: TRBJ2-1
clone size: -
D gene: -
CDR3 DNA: TGTGCCAGCAGTGAACTCTCCTACAATGAGCAGTTCTTC
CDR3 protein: CASSELSYNEQFF

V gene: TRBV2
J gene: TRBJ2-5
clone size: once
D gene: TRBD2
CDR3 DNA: TGTGCCAGCAGTGACCGGGCGGGAGTTTGGCAAGAGACCCAGTACTTC
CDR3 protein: CASSDRAGVWQETQYF

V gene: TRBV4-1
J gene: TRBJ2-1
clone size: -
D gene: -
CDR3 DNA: TGCGCCAGCAGCCAAGATATAACAGTTGTATCCTACAATGAGCAGTTCTTC
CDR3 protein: CASSQDITVVSYNEQFF

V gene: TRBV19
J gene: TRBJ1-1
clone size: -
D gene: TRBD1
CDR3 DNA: TGTGCCAGTAGTACGACAGGGTTGAACACTGAAGCTTTCTTT
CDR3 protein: CASSTTGLNTEAFF

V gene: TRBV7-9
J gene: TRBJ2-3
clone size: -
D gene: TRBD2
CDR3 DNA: TGTGCCAGCAGCTTACATTGGCGGGAGGTCCGCACAGATACGCAGTATTTT
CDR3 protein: CASSLHWREVRTDTQYF

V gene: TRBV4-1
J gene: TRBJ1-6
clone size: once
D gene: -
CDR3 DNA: TGCGCCAGCAGCCAAGGCCGGTTCCTCGGGGTCCGTACTTCACCCCTCCACTTT
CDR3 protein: CASSQGRFLGVRTSPLHF

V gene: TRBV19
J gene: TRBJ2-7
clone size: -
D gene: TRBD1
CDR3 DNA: TGTGCCAGTAGTATGGGACAGGGGTCACCCTACGAGCAGTACTTC
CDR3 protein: CASSMGQGSPYEQYF

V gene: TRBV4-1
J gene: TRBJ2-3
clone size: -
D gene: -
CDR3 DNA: TGCGCCAGCAGCCCCCTGGGTAGCGGATTCACAGATACGCAGTATTTT
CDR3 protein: CASSPLGSGFTDTQYF

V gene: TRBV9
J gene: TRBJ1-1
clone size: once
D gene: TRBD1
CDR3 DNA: TGTGCCAGCAGCGTCCAATCGACAGGGGACACTGAAGCTTTCTTT
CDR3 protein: CASSVQSTGDTEAFF

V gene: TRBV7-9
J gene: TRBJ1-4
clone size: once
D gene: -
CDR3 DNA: TGTGCCAGCAGCTTAGACCTCAAGGGGAGGACTCCGGAAAAACTGTTTTTT
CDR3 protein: CASSLDLKGRTPEKLFF

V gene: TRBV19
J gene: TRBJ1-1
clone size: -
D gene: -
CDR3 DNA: TGTGCCAGTAGTATCGGGACACCTGAAGCTTTCTTT
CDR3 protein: CASSIGTPEAFF

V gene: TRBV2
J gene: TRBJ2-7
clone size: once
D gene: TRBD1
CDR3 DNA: TGTGCCAGCAGTGGCGGGGACAGGAGTGTCTACGAGCAGTACTTC
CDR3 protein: CASSGGDRSVYEQYF

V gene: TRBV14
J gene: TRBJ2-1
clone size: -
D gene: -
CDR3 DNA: TGTGCCAGCCGCGCGGTCTCTTGGGCGGGCTCCTACAATGAGCAGTTCTTC
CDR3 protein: CASRAVSWAGSYNEQFF

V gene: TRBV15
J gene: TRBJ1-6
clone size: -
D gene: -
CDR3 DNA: TGTGCCACCAGCAGAGTTAGACAGTTTAATTCACCCCTCCACTTT
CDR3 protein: CATSRVRQFNSPLHF

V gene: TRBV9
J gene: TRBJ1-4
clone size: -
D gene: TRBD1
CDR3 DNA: TGTGCCAGCAGCGTGGGGACAGGGTGGGATGAAAAACTGTTTTTT
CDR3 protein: CASSVGTGWDEKLFF

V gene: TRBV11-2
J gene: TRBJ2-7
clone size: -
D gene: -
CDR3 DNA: TGTGCCAGCAGCTTACCCAGCTACGAGCAGTACTTC
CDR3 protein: CASSLPSYEQYF

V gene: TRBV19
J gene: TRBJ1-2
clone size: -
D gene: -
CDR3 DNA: TGTGCCAGTAGTAGGCGGGACGGTAACTATGGCTACACCTTC
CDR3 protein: CASSRRDGNYGYTF

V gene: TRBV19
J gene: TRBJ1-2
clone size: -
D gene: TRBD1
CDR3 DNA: TGTGCCAGTAGTATTTCGACAGGGGGAGGCTACACCTTC
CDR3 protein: CASSISTGGGYTF

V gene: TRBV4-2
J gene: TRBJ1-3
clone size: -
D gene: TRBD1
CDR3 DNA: TGTGCCAGCAGCCCCATTACGACAGGGTCTGGAAACACCATATATTTT
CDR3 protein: CASSPITTGSGNTIYF

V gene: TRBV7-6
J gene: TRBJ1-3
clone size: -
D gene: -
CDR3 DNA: TGTGCCAGCAGGCCAGGTCCGCGGGGGGGCTCTGGAAACACCATATATTTT
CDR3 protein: CASRPGPRGGSGNTIYF